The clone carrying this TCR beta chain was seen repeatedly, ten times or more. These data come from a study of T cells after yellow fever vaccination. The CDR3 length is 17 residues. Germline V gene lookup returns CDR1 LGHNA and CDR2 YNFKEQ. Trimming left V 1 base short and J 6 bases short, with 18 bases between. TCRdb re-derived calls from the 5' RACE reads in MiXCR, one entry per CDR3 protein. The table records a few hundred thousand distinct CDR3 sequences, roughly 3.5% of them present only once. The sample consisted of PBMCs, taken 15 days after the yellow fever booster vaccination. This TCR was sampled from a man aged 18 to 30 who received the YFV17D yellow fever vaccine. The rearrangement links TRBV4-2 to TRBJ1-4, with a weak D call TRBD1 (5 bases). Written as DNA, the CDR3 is TGTGCCAGCAGCCAAGTGGCCAAGTCGGAAGGGGATGAAAAACTGTTTTTT. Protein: CASSQVAKSEGDEKLFF.